A selection of T cell receptor beta chains follows, all from one sample in a study of long-term antiretroviral therapy in people with HIV. This table comes from immunoSEQ multiplex PCR, and its TCRdb copy is limited to in-frame clones, with some not included. The sample has 6,500 to 9,000 clones, around four fifths seen once. The sequencing used unsorted PBMCs, collected 1.1 years after starting antiretroviral therapy. The receptors derive from a man aged 35-49 years with HIV. Each CDR3 is given with its conserved first and last residue. The D gene is left open where the match is weak. A row's size may be missing; if present it is once, few, many or a size class.

CASSQDGGGEKLFF	TGCGCCAGCAGCCAGGACGGCGGGGGAGAAAAACTGTTTTTT	-	TRBV5-1	-	TRBJ1-4
CASSSNRTSGGDEQYF	TGTGCCAGCAGCTCTAATCGGACTAGCGGGGGAGATGAGCAGTACTTC	-	TRBV5-6	TRBD2	TRBJ2-7
CASRPRTGGNYGYTF	TGTGCCAGCAGACCCCGGACAGGGGGCAACTATGGCTACACCTTC	few	TRBV7-8	TRBD1	TRBJ1-2
CASSPGGSYGYTF	TGTGCCAGCTCACCAGGGGGTAGCTATGGCTACACCTTC	-	TRBV18	-	TRBJ1-2
CASRSGLALETQYF	TGTGCCAGCAGATCAGGACTAGCGTTAGAGACCCAGTACTTC	once	TRBV27	TRBD2	TRBJ2-5
CASSELTTGELFF	TGCGCCAGCAGTGAATTGACCACCGGGGAGCTGTTTTTT	medium-sized	TRBV10-1	-	TRBJ2-2
CASSQAPGGSYEQYF	TGCGCCAGCAGCCAAGCCCCCGGGGGGTCCTACGAGCAGTACTTC	once	TRBV4-1	TRBD2	TRBJ2-7
CASSQVTGGETQYF	TGTGCCAGCAGCCAAGTTACCGGGGGAGAGACCCAGTACTTC	-	TRBV4-2	-	TRBJ2-5
CAIAGGVGQGSYNEQFF	TGTGCCATCGCGGGGGGGGTGGGCCAAGGATCTTACAATGAGCAGTTCTTC	-	TRBV10-3	TRBD2	TRBJ2-1
CASSIAGGPYEQYF	TGTGCCAGTAGTATAGCGGGGGGCCCCTACGAGCAGTACTTC	-	TRBV19	-	TRBJ2-7
CASSERTGIYSPLHF	TGTGCCAGCAGTGAAAGGACAGGGATCTATTCACCCCTCCACTTT	-	TRBV2	TRBD1	TRBJ1-6
CASSKGRPGQGVFYEQYF	TGTGCCAGCAGCAAAGGGCGACCGGGACAGGGGGTGTTCTACGAGCAGTACTTC	-	TRBV21-1	-	TRBJ2-7
CAWSPVGTGGYEQYF	TGTGCCTGGAGTCCCGTGGGGACAGGGGGCTACGAGCAGTACTTC	-	TRBV30	TRBD1	TRBJ2-7
CASSLFGEGYTF	TGTGCCAGCAGTTTATTCGGCGAGGGCTACACCTTC	-	TRBV27	-	TRBJ1-2
CASSIFPYHEQYF	TGTGCCAGCAGCATATTCCCCTATCACGAGCAGTACTTC	-	TRBV27	-	TRBJ2-7
CASSRPEGTTSNQPQHF	TGTGCCAGCAGCCGTCCGGAGGGGACAACTAGCAATCAGCCCCAGCATTTT	-	TRBV7-8	-	TRBJ1-5
CASSQVLAGGLEDTQYF	TGCGCCAGCAGCCAAGTGCTAGCGGGGGGGCTGGAAGATACGCAGTATTTT	large	TRBV4-1	TRBD2	TRBJ2-3